A selection of T cell receptor beta chains follows, all from one sample in a study of T cell repertoires in cytomegalovirus infection. The antigens for these receptors are not known. One entry per CDR3 protein results from TCRdb running MiXCR on the reads. The sample has hundreds of thousands of distinct CDR3 sequences, approximately 31% seen once. The material sequenced was cultured CD8+ T cells from PBMCs, taken from culture after CMV antigen stimulation. The receptors derive from a human donor in good health (CMV status not recorded). Some clones in this sample may be carry-over from other donors' samples. Both conserved end residues are part of each CDR3. The D gene is left open where the match is weak. For some rows the clone size is stated as once, few or many, or as a class when expanded; others skip it.

v_call,clone_size,d_call,j_call,cdr3_aa,cdr3_nt
TRBV4-1,.,.,TRBJ2-7,CASSARGPSYEQYF,TGCGCCAGCAGCGCTCGAGGACCGAGCTACGAGCAGTACTTC
TRBV7-9,many,TRBD2,TRBJ2-1,CASSLALSDPAIAGVRGNEQFF,TGTGCCAGCAGCTTAGCTCTTTCGGATCCGGCGATAGCGGGGGTCCGGGGCAATGAGCAGTTCTTC
TRBV5-4,.,.,TRBJ2-1,CASSLVPGDSYNEQFF,TGTGCCAGCAGCTTGGTGCCAGGGGACTCCTACAATGAGCAGTTCTTC
TRBV7-8,many,.,TRBJ2-1,CASSLLMDEQFF,TGTGCCAGCAGCCTCCTCATGGATGAGCAGTTCTTC
TRBV12-3/TRBV12-4,.,.,TRBJ1-2,CASSPGNSYGYTF,TGTGCCAGCAGCCCCGGGAACAGTTATGGCTACACCTTC
TRBV27,few,.,TRBJ1-2,CASSSSTPNYGYTF,TGTGCCAGCAGCTCTTCGACACCCAACTATGGCTACACCTTC
TRBV7-2,many,.,TRBJ2-4,CASSLGGALKNIQYF,TGTGCCAGCAGCTTGGGGGGGGCTCTCAAAAACATTCAGTACTTC
TRBV27,once,.,TRBJ2-7,CASASSLGAYEQYF,TGTGCCAGCGCCTCCAGTCTGGGGGCCTACGAGCAGTACTTC
TRBV12-3/TRBV12-4,once,.,TRBJ2-1,CASSSKDRESYNEQFF,TGTGCCAGCAGCTCGAAGGACCGGGAATCCTACAATGAGCAGTTCTTC
TRBV12-3/TRBV12-4,.,.,TRBJ2-3,CASSPRHLVQTDTQYF,TGTGCCAGCAGTCCCAGACACTTAGTGCAGACAGATACGCAGTATTTT
TRBV2,few,TRBD2,TRBJ2-1,CASSDSTSGGAYNEQFF,TGTGCCAGCAGTGACTCGACTAGCGGGGGGGCCTACAATGAGCAGTTCTTC
TRBV12-3/TRBV12-4,.,.,TRBJ1-2,CASSLHGLGYGYTF,TGTGCCAGCAGTTTACATGGGTTAGGCTATGGCTACACCTTC
TRBV4-1,.,TRBD2,TRBJ2-1,CASSPYGIAGGYNEQFF,TGCGCCAGCAGCCCGTACGGCATAGCGGGGGGCTACAATGAGCAGTTCTTC
TRBV9,once,TRBD1,TRBJ1-2,CASSGRDSYNYGYTF,TGTGCCAGCAGCGGCCGGGACAGCTATAACTATGGCTACACCTTC
TRBV7-2,many,TRBD2,TRBJ2-7,CASRLTSGGAYEQYF,TGTGCCAGCAGATTGACTAGCGGGGGGGCCTACGAGCAGTACTTC
TRBV24-1,once,.,TRBJ1-1,CATRDASRDEAFF,TGTGCCACCAGGGATGCCAGCCGGGATGAAGCTTTCTTT
TRBV6-1,.,.,TRBJ2-2,CASSEAPATNTGELFF,TGTGCCAGCAGTGAGGCGCCAGCTACGAACACCGGGGAGCTGTTTTTT
TRBV6-5,few,.,TRBJ2-1,CASSYGAPLGYNEQFF,TGTGCCAGCAGTTACGGGGCTCCCTTGGGGTACAATGAGCAGTTCTTC
TRBV2,.,.,TRBJ2-7,CASSEVTTGEQYF,TGTGCCAGCAGTGAGGTTACGACGGGCGAGCAGTACTTC
TRBV7-6,many,.,TRBJ2-1,CASSPGDNEQFF,TGTGCCAGCAGCCCAGGTGATAATGAGCAGTTCTTC
TRBV27,few,TRBD1,TRBJ2-1,CASSPPNAGQGAHNEQFF,TGTGCCAGCAGTCCGCCTAATGCGGGACAGGGGGCCCACAATGAGCAGTTCTTC
TRBV27,few,.,TRBJ1-2,CASRGGQTPSNYGYTF,TGTGCCAGCAGGGGAGGACAAACACCTTCTAACTATGGCTACACCTTC
TRBV7-6,.,.,TRBJ1-4,CASSSRLLGLFF,TGTGCCAGCAGCTCACGACTCCTTGGTCTGTTTTTT
TRBV7-6,many,TRBD2,TRBJ2-1,CASSLGSSGGHSYNEQFF,TGTGCCAGCAGCTTAGGCTCTAGCGGGGGCCACTCCTACAATGAGCAGTTCTTC
TRBV7-8,many,TRBD2,TRBJ2-5,CASSSSTGGLEGETQYF,TGTGCCAGCAGCTCATCCACGGGGGGGCTGGAGGGAGAGACCCAGTACTTC
TRBV7-8,few,.,TRBJ1-2,CASSLGDNNYGYTF,TGTGCCAGCAGCTTAGGGGACAATAACTATGGCTACACCTTC
TRBV28,.,TRBD1,TRBJ2-5,CASSLRRTGGLETQYF,TGTGCCAGCAGTCTAAGACGGACAGGGGGCTTGGAGACCCAGTACTTC
TRBV7-9,.,.,TRBJ2-1,CASSLGEWDISYNEQFF,TGTGCCAGCAGCTTAGGCGAATGGGACATCTCCTACAATGAGCAGTTCTTC
TRBV19,.,.,TRBJ2-7,CASSMGAYEQYF,TGTGCCAGTAGTATGGGGGCCTACGAGCAGTACTTC
TRBV6-1,.,TRBD2,TRBJ2-5,CASSSAGGIEETQYF,TGTGCCAGCAGTTCAGCGGGGGGTATTGAAGAGACCCAGTACTTC
TRBV19,once,TRBD2,TRBJ2-1,CASSTILAGGPWNEQFF,TGTGCCAGTAGTACTATCCTAGCGGGGGGGCCGTGGAATGAGCAGTTCTTC
TRBV7-6,few,.,TRBJ2-1,CASSLWSGADEQFF,TGTGCCAGCAGCCTTTGGTCCGGGGCCGATGAGCAGTTCTTC
TRBV7-6,.,.,TRBJ2-4,CASSLAYEDGAEYF,TGTGCCAGCAGCTTAGCGTATGAAGACGGCGCTGAGTACTTC
TRBV18,few,TRBD2,TRBJ2-1,CASSPYASGGYNEQFF,TGTGCCAGCTCACCATACGCTAGCGGGGGTTACAATGAGCAGTTCTTC
TRBV4-1,few,.,TRBJ2-1,CASSQTQVSSYNEQFF,TGCGCCAGCAGCCAGACACAGGTCAGCTCCTACAATGAGCAGTTCTTC
TRBV12-3/TRBV12-4,many,.,TRBJ1-2,CASSPLGQSNYGYTF,TGTGCCAGCAGTCCCTTAGGGCAGAGTAACTATGGCTACACCTTC
TRBV27,.,.,TRBJ1-5,CASSLAYYSNQPQHF,TGTGCCAGCAGTTTAGCATACTATAGCAATCAGCCCCAGCATTTT
TRBV6-1,few,.,TRBJ1-3,CASTKGTGFGNTIYF,TGTGCCAGCACCAAGGGAACGGGTTTTGGAAACACCATATATTTT
TRBV20-1,.,.,TRBJ1-1,CSAKEGGNTEAFF,TGCAGTGCTAAGGAGGGTGGGAACACTGAAGCTTTCTTT
TRBV7-6,few,.,TRBJ2-1,CASSLGGEAGEQFF,TGTGCCAGCAGCTTAGGGGGAGAGGCGGGTGAGCAGTTCTTC
TRBV18,few,.,TRBJ2-7,CASSDGTYEQYF,TGTGCCAGCTCGGATGGGACCTACGAGCAGTACTTC
TRBV5-4,few,.,TRBJ2-5,CASSFWPSLGETQYF,TGTGCCAGCAGCTTCTGGCCCTCCCTTGGGGAGACCCAGTACTTC
TRBV7-9,.,.,TRBJ1-2,CASSLGSGNGYTF,TGTGCCAGCAGCTTAGGATCCGGGAATGGCTACACCTTC
TRBV5-1,.,.,TRBJ2-3,CASSLVEGETDTQYF,TGCGCCAGCAGCTTGGTGGAGGGGGAGACAGATACGCAGTATTTT
TRBV6-1,few,TRBD2,TRBJ2-7,CASSFLAGYEQYF,TGTGCCAGCAGTTTTCTAGCGGGGTACGAGCAGTACTTC
TRBV27,once,.,TRBJ1-2,CASSPRQVYYGYTF,TGTGCCAGCAGCCCACGACAGGTATACTATGGCTACACCTTC
TRBV20-1,.,.,TRBJ2-7,CSARDPGAIGIYEQYF,TGCAGTGCTAGAGATCCCGGAGCGATCGGGATCTACGAGCAGTACTTC
TRBV5-1,.,TRBD2,TRBJ2-3,CASSLAELAGGTDTQYF,TGCGCCAGCAGCTTGGCGGAATTAGCGGGGGGCACAGATACGCAGTATTTT
TRBV19,few,TRBD1,TRBJ2-3,CASTFGQGRNTQYF,TGTGCCAGTACCTTCGGACAGGGCAGAAATACGCAGTATTTT
TRBV7-6,.,.,TRBJ2-2,CVSSLGLSGGELFF,TGTGTCAGCAGCTTAGGACTGTCGGGCGGGGAGCTGTTTTTT
TRBV19,.,.,TRBJ2-1,CASSISDSSYNEQFF,TGTGCCAGTAGTATTTCAGACAGCTCCTACAATGAGCAGTTCTTC
TRBV7-8,few,TRBD1,TRBJ2-5,CASRFTDRGETQYF,TGTGCCAGCAGATTTACCGACAGGGGAGAGACCCAGTACTTC
TRBV11-2,.,.,TRBJ2-3,CASSLGWDKRVSDTQYF,TGTGCCAGCAGCCTAGGTTGGGATAAGAGGGTATCAGATACGCAGTATTTT
TRBV11-2,few,TRBD2,TRBJ2-1,CASSLAGGQHEQFF,TGTGCCAGCAGCTTAGCGGGGGGGCAGCATGAGCAGTTCTTC
TRBV9,.,.,TRBJ2-5,CASSVAGGAVETQYF,TGTGCCAGCAGCGTAGCAGGGGGGGCCGTGGAGACCCAGTACTTC
TRBV6-6,.,.,TRBJ1-1,CVSSYFPTSDPLNTEAFF,TGTGTCAGCAGTTACTTCCCCACAAGCGATCCCCTGAACACTGAAGCTTTCTTT
TRBV20-1,once,TRBD1,TRBJ1-4,CSARGDRGKLFF,TGCAGTGCTAGAGGGGACAGAGGGAAACTGTTTTTT